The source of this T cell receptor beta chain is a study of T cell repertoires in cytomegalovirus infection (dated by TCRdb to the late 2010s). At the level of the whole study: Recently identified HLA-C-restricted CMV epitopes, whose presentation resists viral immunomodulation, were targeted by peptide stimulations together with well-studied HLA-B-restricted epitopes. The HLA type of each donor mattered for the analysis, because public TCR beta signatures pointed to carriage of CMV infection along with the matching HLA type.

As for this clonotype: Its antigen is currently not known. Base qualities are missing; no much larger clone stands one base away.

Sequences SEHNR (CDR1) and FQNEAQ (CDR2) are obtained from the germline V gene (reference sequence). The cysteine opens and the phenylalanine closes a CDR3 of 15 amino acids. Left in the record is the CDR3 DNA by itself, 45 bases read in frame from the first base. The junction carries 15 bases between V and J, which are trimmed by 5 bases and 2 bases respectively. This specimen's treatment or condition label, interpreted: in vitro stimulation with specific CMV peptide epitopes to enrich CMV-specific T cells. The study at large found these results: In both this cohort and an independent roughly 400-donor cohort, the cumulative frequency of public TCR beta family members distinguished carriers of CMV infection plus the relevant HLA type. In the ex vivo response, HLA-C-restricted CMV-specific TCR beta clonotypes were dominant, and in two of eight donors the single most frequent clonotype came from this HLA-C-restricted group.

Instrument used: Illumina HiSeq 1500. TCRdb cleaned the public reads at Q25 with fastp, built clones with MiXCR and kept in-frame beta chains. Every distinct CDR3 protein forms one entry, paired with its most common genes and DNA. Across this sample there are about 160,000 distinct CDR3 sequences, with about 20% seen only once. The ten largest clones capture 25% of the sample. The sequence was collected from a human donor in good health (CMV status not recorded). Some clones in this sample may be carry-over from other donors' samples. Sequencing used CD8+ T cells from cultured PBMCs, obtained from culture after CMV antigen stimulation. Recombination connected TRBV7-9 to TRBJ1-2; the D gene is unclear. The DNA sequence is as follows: TGTGCCAGCAGCACACCACGACGGATGAACTATGGCTACACCTTC. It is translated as CASSTPRRMNYGYTF.